Below are 6 T cell receptor beta chains sequenced from a single sample in a study of CD8 T cells in ankylosing spondylitis. Which antigens these TCRs recognize remains unknown. Regarding the study as a whole: Typical of ankylosing spondylitis blood, it appeared, was a TCR beta motif of seven to nine highly homologous variants.

Using its own MiXCR run on the 5' RACE reads, TCRdb lists one record per CDR3 protein. The repertoire has 700,000 or so distinct CDR3 sequences, over 15% of them found once; the top ten carry around 19%. The specimen was blood, either unsorted or a sorted T cell fraction (not recorded which). All receptors come from a male donor with ankylosing spondylitis.

The chain is built from TRBV5-1 and TRBJ2-1; perhaps TRBD2 as D (6 bases). The ends were cut back, 0 bases at V and 4 bases at J, with 8 bases in the middle. The CDR3 totals 14 residues. Germline V CDR1 and CDR2: SGHRS, YFSETQ. The CDR3 sequence is CASSLAAGYNEQFF. CDR3 bases: TGCGCCAGCAGCTTGGCTGCGGGGTACAATGAGCAGTTCTTC.

This clonotype has just a few counts. This chain uses TRBV5-1 with TRBJ2-3, with a weak D call TRBD2 (6 bases). CDR1 is SGHRS, CDR2 YFSETQ, per germline. Trimming took 1 base from V and 0 from J, leaving 12 bases between them. This CDR3 is built from 16 residues. As DNA, the CDR3 is TGCGCCAGCAGCTTGAGGCAGCGGGTGAGCACAGATACGCAGTATTTT. Its translation is CASSLRQRVSTDTQYF. The full variable domain, with the rest looked up from reference TRBV5-1 and TRBJ2-3, is KAGVTQTPRYLIKTRGQQVTLSCSPISGHRSVSWYQQTPGQGLQFLFEYFSETQRNKGNFPGRFSGRQFSNSRSEMNVSTLELGDSALYLCASSLRQRVSTDTQYFGPGTRLTVL.

In this sample, this clonotype turned up many times. This sequence joins TRBV5-1 and TRBJ1-2, with 7 bases aligning to TRBD1. J lost 7 bases, V lost 1 base, and 7 bases had no gene match. Germline CDR1 SGHRS, CDR2 YFSETQ. The CDR3 length is 14 residues. CDR3 bases: TGCGCCAGCAGCTTGCGGCCAGGGGGGGGTGGCTACACCTTC. As protein: CASSLRPGGGGYTF.

The chain employs TRBV5-1 and TRBJ2-4, with D possibly TRBD1 on 5 matching bases. V dropped 4 bases and J dropped 3 bases, with 20 bases sitting between them. Germline CDR1 and CDR2: SGHRS and YFSETQ. This CDR3 contains 17 residues. The CDR3 sequence: CASSLGRSGAYKNIQYF. The CDR3 region has the DNA TGCGCCAGCAGCCTAGGAAGGAGTGGGGCTTACAAAAACATTCAGTACTTC.

At least ten counts were recorded for this clonotype. The V gene is TRBV29-1, the J gene TRBJ2-5; possibly TRBD2 for D (7 bases). The V and J ends lost 7 bases and 0 bases respectively, with 15 bases between them. The CDR3 sequence is 14 residues long. From germline, CDR1 is SQVTM and CDR2 ANQGSEA. DNA for the CDR3: TGCAGCGCCATGAGGGGGGGGTACCAAGAGACCCAGTACTTC. It translates to CSAMRGGYQETQYF.

This clonotype has ten or more counts. V is TRBV25-1 and J is TRBJ1-3; D remains ambiguous. V lost 7 bases to trimming and J lost 10 bases, with 11 bases between them. The CDR3 extends over 11 amino acids. Germline CDR1 MGHDK, CDR2 SYGVNS. CDR3 sequence reads: CASMTAGTIYF. The CDR3 nucleotides are TGTGCCAGCATGACGGCGGGAACCATATATTTT.